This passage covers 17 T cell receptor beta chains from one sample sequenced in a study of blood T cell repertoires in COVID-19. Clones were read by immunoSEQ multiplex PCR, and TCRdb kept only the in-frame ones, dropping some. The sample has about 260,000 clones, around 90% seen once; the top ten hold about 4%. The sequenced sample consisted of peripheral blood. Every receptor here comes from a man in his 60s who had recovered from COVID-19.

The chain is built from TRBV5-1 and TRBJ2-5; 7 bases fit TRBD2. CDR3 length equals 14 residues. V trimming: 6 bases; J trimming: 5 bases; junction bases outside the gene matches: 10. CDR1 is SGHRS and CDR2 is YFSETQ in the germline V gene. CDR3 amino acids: CASKWLAVGETQYF. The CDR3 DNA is TGCGCCAGCAAATGGCTAGCGGTGGGGGAGACCCAGTACTTC.

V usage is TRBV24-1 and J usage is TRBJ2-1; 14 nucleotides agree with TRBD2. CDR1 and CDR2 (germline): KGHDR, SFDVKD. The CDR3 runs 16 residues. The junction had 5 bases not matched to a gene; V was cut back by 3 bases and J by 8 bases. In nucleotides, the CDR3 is TGTGCCACCAGTGATGGACTAGCGGGGGGTTATGATGAGCAGTTCTTC. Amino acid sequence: CATSDGLAGGYDEQFF.

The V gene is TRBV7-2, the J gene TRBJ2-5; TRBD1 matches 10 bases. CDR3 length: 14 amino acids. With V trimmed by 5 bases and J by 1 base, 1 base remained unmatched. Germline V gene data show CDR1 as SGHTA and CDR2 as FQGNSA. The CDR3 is CASSRDRGQETQYF. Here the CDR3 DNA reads TGTGCCAGCAGCCGGGACAGGGGCCAAGAGACCCAGTACTTC.

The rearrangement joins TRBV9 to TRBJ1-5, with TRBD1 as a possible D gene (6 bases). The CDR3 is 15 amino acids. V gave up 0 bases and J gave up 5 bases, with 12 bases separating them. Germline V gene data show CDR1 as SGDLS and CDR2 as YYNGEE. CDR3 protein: CASSVGGTRDQPQHF. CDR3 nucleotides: TGTGCCAGCAGCGTAGGAGGGACAAGAGATCAGCCCCAGCATTTT.

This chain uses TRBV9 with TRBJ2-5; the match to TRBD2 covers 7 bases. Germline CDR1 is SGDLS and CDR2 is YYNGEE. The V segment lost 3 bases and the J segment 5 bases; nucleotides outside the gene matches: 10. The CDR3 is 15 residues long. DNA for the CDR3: TGTGCCAGCAGCGAGTCTACGGGGGGTGGGGAGACCCAGTACTTC. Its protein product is CASSESTGGGETQYF.

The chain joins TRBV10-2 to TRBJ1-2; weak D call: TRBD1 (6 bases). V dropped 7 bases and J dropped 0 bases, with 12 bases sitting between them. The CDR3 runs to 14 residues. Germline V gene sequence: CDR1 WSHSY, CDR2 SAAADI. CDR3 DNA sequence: TGCGCCAGCACCGTGCCAGGGGCTAACTATGGCTACACCTTC. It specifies CASTVPGANYGYTF.

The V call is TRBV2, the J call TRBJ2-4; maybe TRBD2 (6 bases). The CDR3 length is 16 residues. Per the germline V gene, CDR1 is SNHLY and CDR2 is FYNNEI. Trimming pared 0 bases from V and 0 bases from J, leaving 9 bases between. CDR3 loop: CASSEAGTLAKNIQYF. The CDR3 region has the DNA TGTGCCAGCAGTGAAGCAGGGACTCTAGCCAAAAACATTCAGTACTTC.

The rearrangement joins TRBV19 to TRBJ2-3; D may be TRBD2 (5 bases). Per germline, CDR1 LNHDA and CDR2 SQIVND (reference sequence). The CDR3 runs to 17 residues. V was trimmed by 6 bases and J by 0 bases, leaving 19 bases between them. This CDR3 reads CASRNPGVHPSTDTQYF. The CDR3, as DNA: TGTGCCAGTAGAAACCCCGGGGTCCATCCTAGCACAGATACGCAGTATTTT.

The CDR3 spells CASRGQSSSYEQYF. CDR3 nucleotides: TGTGCCAGCAGGGGACAGTCTAGCTCCTACGAGCAGTACTTC. The chain joins TRBV2 to TRBJ2-7, with 7 bases that match TRBD1. Losses at the gene ends were 6 bases for V and 0 bases for J; bases not matched to a gene: 5. Germline V gene sequence: CDR1 SNHLY, CDR2 FYNNEI. The CDR3 covers 14 residues.

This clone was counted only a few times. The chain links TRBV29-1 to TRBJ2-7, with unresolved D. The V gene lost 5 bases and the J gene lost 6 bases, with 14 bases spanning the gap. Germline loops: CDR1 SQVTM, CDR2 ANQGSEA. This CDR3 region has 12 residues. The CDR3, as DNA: TGCAGCGTTTCTATATTTGCCGGCGAGCAGTACTTC. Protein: CSVSIFAGEQYF.

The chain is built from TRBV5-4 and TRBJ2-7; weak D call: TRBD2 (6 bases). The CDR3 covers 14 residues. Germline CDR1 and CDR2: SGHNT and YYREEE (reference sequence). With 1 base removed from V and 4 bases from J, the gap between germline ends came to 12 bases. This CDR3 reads CASSLSGRSYEQYF. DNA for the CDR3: TGTGCCAGCAGCTTGTCTGGGAGGTCTTACGAGCAGTACTTC.

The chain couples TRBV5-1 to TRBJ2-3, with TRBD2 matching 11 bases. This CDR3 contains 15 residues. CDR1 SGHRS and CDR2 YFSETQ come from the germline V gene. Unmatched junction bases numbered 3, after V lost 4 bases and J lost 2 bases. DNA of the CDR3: TGCGCCAGCAGCGCACTAGCGGGGGTCACAGATACGCAGTATTTT. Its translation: CASSALAGVTDTQYF.

As DNA, the CDR3 is TGCGCCAGCAGGCCCTTCTTCCTCCGGGACAGGGGGCCTGAAAAACTGTTTTTT. Translating it yields CASRPFFLRDRGPEKLFF. This chain uses TRBV4-1 with TRBJ1-4; TRBD1 aligns across 12 bases. J was trimmed by 7 bases and V by 6 bases; bases with no gene match: 15. This CDR3 is built from 18 residues. Germline CDR1 MGHRA, CDR2 YSYEKL.

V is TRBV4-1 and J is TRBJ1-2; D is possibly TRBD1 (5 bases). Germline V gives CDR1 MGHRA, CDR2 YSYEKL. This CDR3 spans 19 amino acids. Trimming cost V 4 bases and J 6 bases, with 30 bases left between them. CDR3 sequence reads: CASSPSFATPGGLQNGYTF. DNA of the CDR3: TGCGCCAGCAGCCCCTCGTTCGCAACACCTGGGGGGTTACAAAATGGCTACACCTTC.

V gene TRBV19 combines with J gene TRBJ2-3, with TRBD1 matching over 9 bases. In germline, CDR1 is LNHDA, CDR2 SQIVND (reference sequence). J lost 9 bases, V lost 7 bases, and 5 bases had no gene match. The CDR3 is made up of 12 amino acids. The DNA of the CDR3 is TGTGCCAGTAAGGACAGGGGAGGGACGCAGTATTTT. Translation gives CASKDRGGTQYF.

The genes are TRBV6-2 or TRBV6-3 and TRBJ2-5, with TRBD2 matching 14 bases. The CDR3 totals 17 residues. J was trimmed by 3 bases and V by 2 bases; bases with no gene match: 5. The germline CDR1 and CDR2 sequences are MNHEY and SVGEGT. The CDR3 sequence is CASSYPRLAGGEETQYF. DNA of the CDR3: TGTGCCAGCAGTTACCCAAGACTAGCGGGGGGGGAAGAGACCCAGTACTTC.

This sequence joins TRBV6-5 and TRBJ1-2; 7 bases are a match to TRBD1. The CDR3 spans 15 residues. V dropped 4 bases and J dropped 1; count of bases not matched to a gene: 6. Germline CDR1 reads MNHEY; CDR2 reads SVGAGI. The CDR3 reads CASSSRRTGNYGYTF. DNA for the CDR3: TGTGCCAGCAGTTCCAGGAGGACAGGTAACTATGGCTACACCTTC.